Below, 18 T cell receptor beta chains from the same sample are listed, as sequenced in a study of blood T cell repertoires in COVID-19. Only in-frame clones appear in the TCRdb table, and some are missing; sequencing was by immunoSEQ multiplex PCR. The sample includes 110,000 to 150,000 clones, roughly 83% of them seen just once. The sequencing input was peripheral blood. These receptors came from a woman aged 70-85 years with COVID-19, enrolled during active disease.

The chain recombines TRBV29-1 with TRBJ1-2; possibly TRBD1 for D (5 bases). V was cut by 3 bases and J by 7 bases, with 15 bases left in between. Per germline, CDR1 SQVTM and CDR2 ANQGSEA. This CDR3 spans 13 amino acids. The CDR3 DNA reads TGCAGCGTTGAGGGGGGACCGGAGGCTGGCTACACCTTC. As protein: CSVEGGPEAGYTF.

This rearrangement joins TRBV2 to TRBJ1-4, with D perhaps TRBD1 (6 bases). This CDR3 spans 16 amino acids. Trimming pared 3 bases from V and 0 bases from J, leaving 11 bases between. Germline CDR1 reads SNHLY; CDR2 reads FYNNEI. The CDR3 spells CASSDLGGPTNEKLFF. Written as DNA, the CDR3 is TGTGCCAGCAGTGATTTGGGGGGGCCAACTAATGAAAAACTGTTTTTT. The entire variable domain, with the rest obtained from reference TRBV2 and TRBJ1-4, is as follows: EPEVTQTPSHQVTQMGQEVILRCVPISNHLYFYWYRQILGQKVEFLVSFYNNEISEKSEIFDDQFSVERPDGSNFTLKIRSTKLEDSAMYFCASSDLGGPTNEKLFFGSGTQLSVL.

This clone appeared once. V gene TRBV5-1 combines with J gene TRBJ2-2; 9 positions agree with TRBD1. Per germline, CDR1 SGHRS and CDR2 YFSETQ. The CDR3 spans 18 residues. Losses at the gene ends were 4 bases for V and 6 bases for J; bases not matched to a gene: 16. This CDR3 reads CASSALGPGQGFSGELFF. As DNA, the CDR3 is TGCGCCAGCAGCGCGTTGGGTCCGGGACAGGGTTTCTCCGGGGAGCTGTTTTTT.

Turning to this clone: Other DNA sequences from this sample encode an identical CDR3 as well. This sequence joins TRBV5-1 and TRBJ1-1; 10 positions agree with TRBD1. The germline V gene encodes CDR1 SGHRS and CDR2 YFSETQ. V was pared by 0 bases and J by 0 bases, with 11 bases of the junction left unmatched. This CDR3 region has 19 residues. As DNA, the CDR3 is TGCGCCAGCAGCTTGGATCGACAGGGGGCCCTAGCAATGAACACTGAAGCTTTCTTT. As protein: CASSLDRQGALAMNTEAFF.

The chain employs TRBV6-2 or TRBV6-3 and TRBJ2-7; TRBD1 aligns across 11 bases. CDR3 length: 16 residues. Germline loops: CDR1 MNHEY, CDR2 SVGEGT. Unmatched junction bases numbered 10, after V lost 6 bases and J lost 3 bases. The CDR3 DNA sequence: TGTGCCAGCAGCAATGACGGGACAGGGGGATTCTACGAGCAGTACTTC. It specifies CASSNDGTGGFYEQYF.

This clone was observed a handful of times. The V call is TRBV6-1, the J call TRBJ1-2, with no clear D. This CDR3 region has 16 residues. V lost 3 bases and J 0 bases, leaving 14 bases between the germline ends. CDR1 and CDR2 from the germline V gene are MNHNS and SASEGT. Here the CDR3 reads CASSEAVANTNYGYTF. Here the CDR3 DNA reads TGTGCCAGCAGTGAGGCTGTGGCAAATACTAACTATGGCTACACCTTC.

The chain joins TRBV7-9 to TRBJ1-6; no firm D call. V gave up 0 bases and J gave up 5 bases, with 5 bases separating them. From germline, CDR1 is SEHNR and CDR2 FQNEAQ (reference sequence). The CDR3 totals 14 residues. The DNA of the CDR3 is TGTGCCAGCAGCTTAGCCGCGAATAATTCACCCCTCCACTTT. It is translated as CASSLAANNSPLHF.

This clone showed up just a few times. The chain uses TRBV6-5 and TRBJ1-6; 9 bases align to TRBD1. Losses at the gene ends were 8 bases for V and 12 bases for J; bases not matched to a gene: 8. The CDR3 runs 13 residues. The germline gives CDR1 MNHEY, CDR2 SVGAGI. CDR3 in DNA: TGTGCCAGCGAGACAGGGGGAAGGGGACCCCTCCACTTT. Encoded protein: CASETGGRGPLHF.

The chain carries TRBV19 and TRBJ2-3; the match to TRBD1 covers 8 bases. Trimming removed 6 bases from V and 5 bases from J; junction bases left unmatched: 10. The CDR3 runs to 15 residues. The germline CDR1 and CDR2 sequences are LNHDA and SQIVND (reference sequence). This CDR3 is CASSAGGPVGDTQYF. In DNA form, the CDR3 reads TGTGCCAGTAGCGCAGGGGGCCCGGTAGGAGATACGCAGTATTTT.

This chain connects TRBV7-6 to TRBJ1-4; D might be TRBD1 (6 bases). CDR1 SGHVS and CDR2 FNYEAQ come from the germline V gene. CDR3 size: 15 residues. Trimming shortened V by 2 bases and J by 8 bases, and 15 bases separated the two germline ends. This chain's CDR3 is CASSLRGGSGEKLFF. CDR3 DNA: TGTGCCAGCAGCTTAAGGGGGGGGAGTGGCGAAAAACTGTTTTTT.

This chain connects TRBV4-1 to TRBJ1-6, with TRBD1 matching 8 bases. Germline values: CDR1 MGHRA, CDR2 YSYEKL. After removal of 4 bases from V and 6 bases from J, the junction contained 5 bases not matched to a gene. The CDR3 sequence is 15 residues long. CDR3 in amino acids: CASSPGQGINSPLHF. The CDR3, as DNA: TGCGCCAGCAGCCCCGGACAGGGTATTAATTCACCCCTCCACTTT.

This clone was recorded only once. This chain connects TRBV30 to TRBJ1-2; D remains unclear. CDR1 and CDR2 from the germline V gene are GTSNPN and SVGIG (reference sequence). V was shortened by 0 bases and J by 0 bases, with 8 bases between the two germline ends. This CDR3 is built from 14 residues. CDR3 bases: TGTGCCTGGAGTGTAGGCCGGGCTAACTATGGCTACACCTTC. Translated, it gives CAWSVGRANYGYTF.

This clone was seen just once. The chain uses TRBV27 and TRBJ2-1, with 7 bases identical to TRBD2. J was trimmed by 4 bases and V by 8 bases; bases with no gene match: 11. This CDR3 spans 15 amino acids. CDR1 MNHEY and CDR2 SMNVEV come from the germline V gene (reference sequence). CDR3 protein: CASLPAGDRYNEQFF. The CDR3 DNA reads TGTGCCAGCCTACCGGCGGGGGATCGATACAATGAGCAGTTCTTC.

This chain links TRBV12-5 with TRBJ2-1; TRBD2 agrees at 13 bases. Germline CDR1 reads LGHNT; CDR2 reads FRNRAP. There are 15 residues in the CDR3. After removal of 9 bases from V and 2 bases from J, the junction contained 4 bases not matched to a gene. CDR3 in DNA: TGTGCTAGCACTAGCGGGGGGGTCACCTACAATGAGCAGTTCTTC. Translation gives CASTSGGVTYNEQFF.

This clone was counted once. This chain uses TRBV27 with TRBJ1-1; D is undetermined. V was trimmed by 5 bases and J by 0 bases, leaving 10 bases between them. Germline CDR1 MNHEY, CDR2 SMNVEV (reference sequence). The CDR3 spans 14 residues. CDR3: CASSASSLNTEAFF. As DNA, the CDR3 is TGTGCCAGCAGTGCGTCCTCCTTGAACACTGAAGCTTTCTTT.

CDR3 in DNA: TGTGCCAGCAGCGAGGGACAGGGGATAGCTAAGGGCGAGCAGTACTTC. Residues: CASSEGQGIAKGEQYF. The chain employs TRBV9 and TRBJ2-7, with 10 nucleotides matching TRBD1. The V gene's germline CDR1 is SGDLS and CDR2 YYNGEE. The CDR3 sequence is 16 residues long. The trim removed 3 bases at V and 6 bases at J, leaving 12 bases unmatched.

V and J are TRBV18 and TRBJ1-6; a weak D match, TRBD1 (6 bases). Looked up from germline, CDR1 is KGHSH and CDR2 is LQKENI. V was clipped by 3 bases and J by 1 base, with 7 bases between them. The CDR3 has 15 amino acids. Here the CDR3 DNA reads TGTGCCAGCTCACCTACAGGGTCCTATAATTCACCCCTCCACTTT. Protein: CASSPTGSYNSPLHF.

The chain combines TRBV13 with TRBJ1-1, with 10 bases lining up with TRBD1. With 5 bases clipped from V and 3 bases from J, the junction kept 6 bases outside the gene matches. Germline lookup yields CDR1 PRHDT and CDR2 FYEKMQ (reference sequence). CDR3 length: 15 amino acids. CDR3 DNA sequence: TGTGCCAGCAGCCAGACAGGGGGCACAGACACTGAAGCTTTCTTT. Protein: CASSQTGGTDTEAFF.